One and the same sample provided the 17 T cell receptor beta chains below, sequenced in a study of blood T cells in healthy people across ages. A sample-barcoded 5' primer and a J-beta primer mix were used in a second PCR of roughly 6 to 11 cycles. Each CDR3 protein is one row after TCRdb ran MiXCR on the 5' RACE reads. Of 1.5 million to 2 million distinct CDR3 sequences in the sample, 25% to 30% were seen once. The sequencing sample was made of blood. Receptor source: a woman between 25 and 40 years old in good health.

V and J are TRBV12-3 or TRBV12-4 and TRBJ2-4; a possible D gene is TRBD2 (6 bases). CDR3 length: 12 residues. V was shortened by 5 bases and J by 13 bases, with 15 bases between the two germline ends. CDR3 DNA: TGTGCCAGCAGTCCGGGGGATTCGAGGCAGTACTTC. Translation gives CASSPGDSRQYF.

The sample holds a few counts of this clonotype. The rearrangement links TRBV6-6 to TRBJ2-1; D might be TRBD2 (5 bases). From germline, CDR1 is MNHNY and CDR2 SVGAGI (reference sequence). V lost 10 bases, J lost 9 bases, and 10 bases lay in between. This CDR3 is 10 amino acids long. Written as DNA, the CDR3 is TGTGCCACTCTCGCGGGTGAGCAGTTCTTC. This sequence encodes CATLAGEQFF.

In its sample, this clonotype was seen a few times. The chain recombines TRBV10-1 with TRBJ2-7; D is uncertain. Germline V gene sequence: CDR1 WNHNN, CDR2 SYGVQD (reference sequence). The CDR3 has 16 amino acids. Trimming stripped 2 bases from V and 4 bases from J, with 18 bases between. This CDR3 is CASSESTSLSTYEQYF. DNA of the CDR3: TGCGCCAGCAGTGAGAGTACTTCCCTCTCTACGTACGAGCAGTACTTC.

V and J are TRBV11-3 and TRBJ2-1, with D perhaps matching TRBD1 (7 bases). Germline V gene lookup returns CDR1 SGHNT and CDR2 YENEEA. Between the trimmed V and J ends, which lost 5 bases and 9 bases, there was a span of 14 bases. This CDR3 has 13 residues. CDR3 coding DNA: TGTGCCAGCAGCACTACTCAGGGGGGTGAGCAGTTCTTC. As protein: CASSTTQGGEQFF.

The CDR3 loop is CASSAGTSGRGYEQFF. CDR3 nucleotide sequence: TGTGCCAGCAGCGCGGGGACTAGCGGGAGGGGATATGAGCAGTTCTTC. This sequence joins TRBV9 and TRBJ2-1, with 16 bases that match TRBD2. The CDR3 has 16 residues. Germline values: CDR1 SGDLS, CDR2 YYNGEE. V lost 3 bases and J lost 8; bases outside the gene matches: 5.

V gene TRBV7-2 combines with J gene TRBJ2-1; D gene ambiguous. The germline V gene has CDR1 SGHTA and CDR2 FQGNSA. With 2 bases removed from V and 6 bases from J, the gap between germline ends came to 11 bases. There are 14 residues in the CDR3. CDR3: CASSLWGSSNEQFF. The CDR3 region has the DNA TGTGCCAGCAGCTTATGGGGTTCGTCCAATGAGCAGTTCTTC.

This clonotype was picked up many times. The rearrangement uses TRBV20-1 and TRBJ2-1; no reliable D call. Trimming removed 5 bases from V and 3 bases from J, with 8 bases in between. Germline loops: CDR1 DFQATT, CDR2 SNEGSKA (reference sequence). There are 12 residues in the CDR3. CDR3 in DNA: TGCAGTGCTCCCTCCATCTACAATGAGCAGTTCTTC. It codes for CSAPSIYNEQFF.

This clonotype was recorded at least ten times. This sequence joins TRBV5-1 and TRBJ1-2, with D unclear. This CDR3 spans 14 amino acids. Trimming cost V 2 bases and J 2 bases, with 10 bases left between them. Germline loops: CDR1 SGHRS, CDR2 YFSETQ. The CDR3 loop is CASSFGGPNYGYTF. CDR3 nucleotides: TGCGCCAGCAGCTTTGGAGGCCCAAACTATGGCTACACCTTC. The full variable domain, its missing parts supplied by reference TRBV5-1 and TRBJ1-2, is KAGVTQTPRYLIKTRGQQVTLSCSPISGHRSVSWYQQTPGQGLQFLFEYFSETQRNKGNFPGRFSGRQFSNSRSEMNVSTLELGDSALYLCASSFGGPNYGYTFGSGTRLTVV.

V usage is TRBV3-1 and J usage is TRBJ2-1; 8 nucleotides match TRBD2. Germline V lookup: CDR1 LGHDT, CDR2 YNNKEL (reference sequence). This CDR3 spans 15 amino acids. The J segment lost 7 bases and the V segment lost 4 bases, leaving 9 bases of the junction unmatched. CDR3 amino acids: CASSPYPGLENEQFF. CDR3 coding DNA: TGTGCCAGCAGCCCATACCCGGGACTAGAGAATGAGCAGTTCTTC.

This clonotype was counted a few times. The CDR3 sequence is CASSQVPDGIYEQYF. The CDR3 DNA reads as TGTGCCAGCAGCCAAGTCCCGGACGGCATCTACGAGCAGTACTTC. The chain joins TRBV4-2 to TRBJ2-7; no clear D. The V end was cut by 1 base, the J end by 3 bases, with 13 bases between. Germline CDR1 and CDR2: LGHNA and YNFKEQ. This CDR3 contains 15 residues.

The rearrangement joins TRBV9 to TRBJ2-3; no clear D gene. Germline-derived CDR1 and CDR2 are SGDLS and YYNGEE. V gave up 7 bases and J gave up 2 bases, with 17 bases separating them. This CDR3 has 15 amino acids. Here the CDR3 reads CASFHTTAHTDTQYF. CDR3 in DNA: TGTGCCAGCTTCCACACTACAGCCCACACAGATACGCAGTATTTT.

This chain links TRBV18 with TRBJ2-7; D unresolved. V lost 7 bases to trimming and J lost 0 bases, with 13 bases between them. The CDR3 runs 14 residues. Germline CDR1 is KGHSH and CDR2 is LQKENI. CDR3 nucleotides: TGTGCCAGCTTACCGGGCAGGACCTCCTACGAGCAGTACTTC. Translation: CASLPGRTSYEQYF.

This rearrangement joins TRBV7-2 to TRBJ2-2, with D perhaps TRBD1 (5 bases). The germline V gene encodes CDR1 SGHTA and CDR2 FQGNSA. The V and J ends lost 5 bases and 5 bases respectively, with 15 bases between them. The CDR3 spans 15 residues. The CDR3 spells CASSVQGFKTGELFF. CDR3 DNA sequence: TGTGCCAGCAGCGTCCAGGGTTTTAAGACCGGGGAGCTGTTTTTT.

The rearrangement links TRBV30 to TRBJ1-2, with D perhaps TRBD1 (5 bases). V shed 5 bases and J shed 0 bases, with 7 bases lying between them. The V gene's germline CDR1 is GTSNPN and CDR2 SVGIG (reference sequence). The CDR3 is made up of 12 amino acids. CDR3 bases: TGTGCCTGGGGACATCCTAACTATGGCTACACCTTC. Translating gives CAWGHPNYGYTF.

Comment on this clonotype: This may stem from a read error, because a much larger clone lies one nucleotide away. The chain couples TRBV5-1 to TRBJ2-4; 7 nucleotides line up with TRBD2. J lost 6 bases, V lost 4 bases, and 10 bases had no gene match. The CDR3 is 15 amino acids. CDR1 is SGHRS and CDR2 is YFSETQ in the germline V gene. The CDR3 spells CASSHGTGEGNIQYF. The CDR3 bases are TGCGCCAGCAGCCACGGGACGGGGGAGGGAAACATTCAGTACTTC.

This clonotype was seen more than once but under ten times. The chain recombines TRBV27 with TRBJ2-7, with a tentative D call TRBD1 (5 bases). The V and J ends lost 5 bases and 5 bases respectively, with 19 bases between them. CDR1 and CDR2 (germline): MNHEY, SMNVEV (reference sequence). CDR3 size: 15 residues. Here the CDR3 reads CASSDHKGSGNEQYF. Written as DNA, the CDR3 is TGTGCCAGCAGTGACCACAAGGGCTCAGGGAACGAGCAGTACTTC.

J is TRBJ2-4 and V is TRBV20-1, with 10 bases identical to TRBD1. The J call is uncertain, as TRBJ2-7 better fits the DNA end. Germline V gene lookup returns CDR1 DFQATT and CDR2 SNEGSKA (reference sequence). This CDR3 has 15 amino acids. CDR3: CSARDDRTGGFEQYF. CDR3 nucleotide sequence: TGCAGTGCTAGAGATGATCGGACAGGGGGTTTCGAGCAGTACTTC.